This T cell receptor (beta chain) comes out of a study of T cell responses to AZD1222 COVID-19 vaccine. The CDR3 spans 17 residues. Germline V gene sequence: CDR1 SNHLY, CDR2 FYNNEI. Trimming at V came to 1 base and at J to 4 bases, leaving 10 bases not matched to a gene. Repertoires were generated with immunoSEQ multiplex PCR, while TCRdb's copy carries only in-frame clones and drops some. The profile shows 140,000 to 150,000 clones, 85% to 95% of them singletons. The sequence came from an adult who had recovered from COVID-19. This sample comprised peripheral blood, obtained after recovery from COVID-19. The chain uses TRBV2 and TRBJ2-7, with 10 bases fitting TRBD1. The CDR3 region is CASSEEPPGQGVYEQYF. The CDR3 coding sequence is TGTGCCAGCAGTGAAGAACCCCCAGGACAGGGGGTTTACGAGCAGTACTTC.